The 18 T cell receptor beta chains presented below share a single source sample, sequenced in a study of regulatory T cells in long-lasting Graves disease (dated by TCRdb to the early 2020s). Receptor libraries were prepared by multiplex PCR. The listed sequencing device is Illumina HiSeq 4000. To build TCR beta libraries, CDR3 regions were amplified by Arm-PCR using iRepertoire HTBI primers. TCRdb's own reprocessing of the public reads used fastp at Q25 and MiXCR and kept productive beta chains. Each entry merges the rows of one CDR3 protein and shows their most common DNA and genes. The sample table lists 500,000 or so distinct CDR3 sequences, about 14% of them with a count of one. Around a sixth of the sample is held by the ten biggest clonotypes. The sample's time point label, decoded: newly diagnosed GD, antithyroid drugs for less than 3 months. For both TCR sequencing and RNA sequencing, RNA was extracted from PBMCs in TRIzol.

These same records also appear under a second study, on T cells in Graves' hyperthyroidism and ophthalmopathy.

The material was peripheral blood mononuclear cells (PBMCs), obtained at new diagnosis, from a patient treated with antithyroid drugs. All receptors derive from a woman between 45 and 60 years old with Graves disease. Donor details come from another sample of the same person, matched by shared clones.

Many counts were recorded for this clonotype. V gene TRBV28 combines with J gene TRBJ2-7; D not resolved. Germline CDR1 reads MDHEN; CDR2 reads SYDVKM. V lost 3 bases and J lost 3, with 12 bases in between. The CDR3 contains 14 residues. The CDR3 reads CASSFRRPNYEQYF. CDR3 sequence (DNA): TGTGCCAGCAGTTTCCGTAGGCCTAACTACGAGCAGTACTTC. The full variable domain, its missing parts supplied by reference TRBV28 and TRBJ2-7, is DVKVTQSSRYLVKRTGEKVFLECVQDMDHENMFWYRQDPGLGLRLIYFSYDVKMKEKGDIPEGYSVSREKKERFSLILESASTNQTSMYLCASSFRRPNYEQYFGPGTRLTVT.

Many counts were recorded for this clonotype. The chain recombines TRBV6-2 or TRBV6-3 with TRBJ2-5, with 10 bases that match TRBD1. Germline CDR1 MNHEY, CDR2 SVGEGT. There are 16 residues in the CDR3. V trimming: 5 bases; J trimming: 7 bases; junction bases outside the gene matches: 13. In DNA form, the CDR3 reads TGTGCCAGCAGTCACCCTCCGGGACAGGGGCCCGGGACCCAGTACTTC. Translation gives CASSHPPGQGPGTQYF.

At least ten counts were recorded for this clonotype. J is TRBJ2-7 and V is TRBV18, with D perhaps TRBD1 (5 bases). Trimming took off 5 bases at V and 3 bases at J, with 17 bases between the two ends. CDR1 is KGHSH and CDR2 is LQKENI in the germline V gene. This CDR3 is built from 15 residues. The CDR3 sequence is CASSKGSLVGYEQYF. CDR3 nucleotide sequence: TGTGCCAGCTCAAAGGGGTCCCTGGTCGGCTACGAGCAGTACTTC.

The chain couples TRBV7-2 to TRBJ1-2, with D unresolved. V was trimmed by 7 bases and J by 0 bases, leaving 9 bases between them. The germline V gene encodes CDR1 SGHTA and CDR2 FQGNSA. This CDR3 region has 13 residues. This CDR3 is CASIRTPNYGYTF. The CDR3 bases are TGTGCCAGCATCCGGACGCCTAACTATGGCTACACCTTC.

This clonotype occurred many times. The chain couples TRBV12-3 or TRBV12-4 to TRBJ1-2; TRBD1 matches at 7 bases. V lost 5 bases to trimming and J lost 2 bases; unmatched junction nucleotides: 8. CDR3 length equals 15 residues. CDR3 nucleotide sequence: TGTGCCAGCAGTCCGAGGGGGCGCCTAAACTATGGCTACACCTTC. Protein sequence: CASSPRGRLNYGYTF.

This clonotype was seen only a few times. The V call is TRBV9, the J call TRBJ1-3; D unclear. The germline gives CDR1 SGDLS, CDR2 YYNGEE. The CDR3 totals 15 residues. V lost 4 bases to trimming and J lost 1 base, with 12 bases between them. CDR3 sequence reads: CASSPRSESGNTIYF. CDR3 nucleotide sequence: TGTGCCAGCAGCCCCCGGAGCGAGTCTGGAAACACCATATATTTT.

Concerning this clonotype: Given a much more abundant clone one base away, this may be a read error. The chain joins TRBV18 to TRBJ2-5; D not certain. Trimming stripped 3 bases from V and 7 bases from J, with 21 bases between. This CDR3 spans 16 amino acids. CDR1 and CDR2 from the germline V gene are KGHSH and LQKENI. The CDR3 bases are TGTGCCAGCTCACCGATCCCTCACGGCTTAGGAGCGACCCAGTACTTC. This sequence encodes CASSPIPHGLGATQYF. Using reference TRBV18 and TRBJ2-5 for the parts outside the CDR3, the full variable domain is NAGVMQNPRHLVRRRGQEARLRCSPMKGHSHVYWYRQLPEEGLKFMVYLQKENIIDESGMPKERFSAEFPKEGPSILRIQQVVRGDSAAYFCASSPIPHGLGATQYFGPGTRLLVL.

The rearrangement links TRBV10-3 to TRBJ1-2, with D possibly TRBD1 on 5 matching bases. The germline CDR1 and CDR2 sequences are ENHRY and SYGVKD. This CDR3 is built from 15 residues. The V and J ends lost 8 bases and 6 bases respectively, with 22 bases between them. The CDR3 region is CAIALDRPPNHGYTF. CDR3 coding DNA: TGTGCCATCGCTCTTGACAGACCCCCGAACCATGGCTACACCTTC.

The CDR3 region is CAISDEPGQGNQPQHF. The DNA for the CDR3 is TGTGCCATCAGTGACGAACCGGGACAGGGCAATCAGCCCCAGCATTTT. This chain links TRBV10-3 with TRBJ1-5; TRBD1 aligns across 8 bases. This CDR3 is built from 16 residues. V gave up 3 bases and J gave up 2 bases; unmatched junction bases: 6. CDR1 is ENHRY, CDR2 SYGVKD, per germline.

This clonotype was found many times. The chain combines TRBV12-5 with TRBJ2-5; TRBD2 matches at 11 bases. Germline lookup yields CDR1 LGHNT and CDR2 FRNRAP. V was clipped by 5 bases and J by 2 bases; unmatched bases: 4. The CDR3 length is 15 residues. The CDR3 reads CASGQGTSGQETQYF. CDR3 DNA sequence: TGTGCTAGTGGTCAAGGGACTAGCGGACAAGAGACCCAGTACTTC. Full variable domain (outside the CDR3, taken from reference TRBV12-5 and TRBJ2-5): DARVTQTPRHKVTEMGQEVTMRCQPILGHNTVFWYRQTMMQGLELLAYFRNRAPLDDSGMPKDRFSAEMPDATLATLKIQPSEPRDSAVYFCASGQGTSGQETQYFGPGTRLLVL.

This clonotype came up many times. The V and J genes are TRBV2 and TRBJ1-3, with unresolved D. Germline V gene sequence: CDR1 SNHLY, CDR2 FYNNEI. Trimming stripped 5 bases from V and 7 bases from J, with 24 bases between. The CDR3 consists of 17 residues. CDR3: CASSSDRAVLLGNTIYF. The CDR3 coding sequence is TGTGCCAGCAGTTCCGACCGGGCAGTCCTCCTGGGGAACACCATATATTTT.

With respect to this clonotype: A much more abundant neighbour one base away suggests this may be a read error. The CDR3, as DNA: TGTGCCAGCAGTGAATTCATCCGGGGTGGAGAGACCCAGTACTTC. Encoded protein: CASSEFIRGGETQYF. V and J are TRBV2 and TRBJ2-5, with a tentative D call TRBD2 (5 bases). The germline V gene encodes CDR1 SNHLY and CDR2 FYNNEI. V was shortened by 2 bases and J by 4 bases, with 14 bases between the two germline ends. The CDR3 loop spans 15 amino acids.

This rearrangement joins TRBV7-2 to TRBJ2-5; D perhaps matches TRBD2 (6 bases). The CDR3 sequence is 18 residues long. Between the trimmed V and J ends, which lost 5 bases and 3 bases, there was a span of 25 bases. Looked up from germline, CDR1 is SGHTA and CDR2 is FQGNSA. The CDR3 nucleotides are TGTGCCAGCAGCGGTCGGGGCCCCGCCCGACTAGTCGAAGAGACCCAGTACTTC. This sequence encodes CASSGRGPARLVEETQYF.

This clonotype was counted a few times. J is TRBJ1-3 and V is TRBV27; a weak D match, TRBD1 (5 bases). V dropped 3 bases and J dropped 1 base, with 10 bases sitting between them. This CDR3 is 15 amino acids long. CDR1 MNHEY and CDR2 SMNVEV come from the germline V gene (reference sequence). The CDR3 DNA follows: TGTGCCAGCAGTTTTAAATGGGGGTCTGGAAACACCATATATTTT. Residues: CASSFKWGSGNTIYF.

This clonotype was recorded at least ten times. The V call is TRBV2, the J call TRBJ1-3; D remains ambiguous. The V and J ends lost 7 bases and 0 bases respectively, with 7 bases between them. CDR1 is SNHLY, CDR2 FYNNEI, per germline. The CDR3 length is 13 residues. The CDR3 region is CASTGFSGNTIYF. The CDR3 DNA follows: TGTGCCAGCACTGGCTTCTCTGGAAACACCATATATTTT.

This clonotype has a handful of counts. V is TRBV30 and J is TRBJ2-7; a possible D gene is TRBD2 (5 bases). Germline lookup yields CDR1 GTSNPN and CDR2 SVGIG (reference sequence). V was clipped by 5 bases and J by 3 bases, with 14 bases between them. The CDR3 runs 13 residues. CDR3 residues: CAWALLGSYEQYF. CDR3 bases: TGTGCCTGGGCCCTCCTGGGGAGCTACGAGCAGTACTTC.

This clonotype was counted ten times or more. The chain links TRBV3-1 to TRBJ2-1, with D unresolved. CDR1 is LGHDT, CDR2 YNNKEL, per germline (reference sequence). V lost 1 base, J lost 10 bases, and 17 bases lay in between. CDR3 length: 15 residues. The CDR3 protein is CASSQGIYSASEQFF. DNA for the CDR3: TGTGCCAGCAGCCAAGGTATATATTCGGCATCGGAGCAGTTCTTC.

This clonotype was observed at least ten times. The chain combines TRBV29-1 with TRBJ2-5; D unclear. The CDR3 length is 13 residues. CDR1 is SQVTM and CDR2 is ANQGSEA in the germline V gene. Trimming left V 0 bases short and J 7 bases short, with 12 bases between. In nucleotides, the CDR3 is TGCAGCGTTGAAGAGCGTGGGGTGCCGACCCAGTACTTC. As protein: CSVEERGVPTQYF.